This T cell receptor beta chain was sequenced during a study of cytomegalovirus exposure and HLA in healthy donors. Whole-study results and caveats: A later analysis found common viral pathogens apparently linked to several of the most significant clusters. Cytomegalovirus association was assigned to about 150 TCR beta chains.

Researchers ran the PCR with 60 Vbeta and 13 Jbeta primers. Only in-frame clones appear in the TCRdb table, and some are missing; sequencing was by immunoSEQ multiplex PCR. The sample yields 110,000 to 150,000 clones, roughly 82% seen once. To note about this clone: Its target is unknown.

This CDR3 has 15 amino acids. Germline CDR1 MGHRA, CDR2 YSYEKL. Germline trimming cut 5 bases from V and 9 bases from J; bases unmatched to any gene: 9. All donors participated as healthy donors of bone marrow. Input material: PBMCs. The sequence came from a man aged 25-40 years in good health and CMV-seronegative. The V call is TRBV4-1, the J call TRBJ2-1, with 11 bases aligning to TRBD2. CDR3 DNA sequence: TGCGCCAGCAGCACGCTAGCGGGAGGACGGAGTGAGCAGTTCTTC. It is translated as CASSTLAGGRSEQFF.